The present TCR beta chain was sequenced within a study of shared T cell receptors in the human thymus. V dropped 4 bases and J dropped 4 bases, with 17 bases sitting between them. The CDR3 loop spans 15 amino acids. From germline, CDR1 is SGHDT and CDR2 YYEEEE. The protocol was immunoSEQ multiplex PCR, while the TCRdb copy is restricted to in-frame clones and leaves out a portion. The top ten hold about 0.011% of the sample, which has 700,000 or so clones, approximately 83% seen once. Separately, the same data were catalogued under a study of human thymus T cells.

This TCR derives from a girl under three years old with a congenital heart defect. The sample was thymocytes. The chain combines TRBV5-6 with TRBJ1-2; D is ambiguous. Here the CDR3 reads CASSGSPASSYGYTF. The DNA for the CDR3 is TGTGCCAGCAGCGGGAGCCCTGCTTCAAGCTATGGCTACACCTTC.